The 8 T cell receptor beta chains listed next were all sequenced from one sample in a study of regulatory T cells in long-lasting Graves disease. Regarding time point: newly diagnosed GD, antithyroid drugs for less than 3 months. There was RNA extracted from PBMCs, and the TCR library was made from it. To make TCR beta libraries, researchers used iRepertoire HTBI primers and Arm-PCR of CDR3 regions. In TCRdb, the multiplex PCR reads were re-called with MiXCR into one record per CDR3 protein. The sample gives 450,000 to 600,000 distinct CDR3 sequences, less than 15% of which show up once; roughly a tenth is in the top ten. This sample was shared with a second study, whose subject was T cells in Graves' hyperthyroidism and ophthalmopathy.

Sequencing used peripheral blood mononuclear cells (PBMCs), obtained at new diagnosis, from a patient treated with antithyroid drugs. Source of these receptors: a man aged 25-40 years with Graves disease.

This clonotype was seen repeatedly, ten times or more. The chain joins TRBV2 to TRBJ2-4, with TRBD2 matching over 9 bases. CDR3 length: 17 amino acids. The germline gives CDR1 SNHLY, CDR2 FYNNEI. The V gene end was trimmed by 6 bases and the J gene end by 6 bases; junction bases not matched to a gene: 15. The CDR3 DNA follows: TGTGCCAGCAGCGGCACGGGATTAGCGGGAGTGATAAACATTCAGTACTTC. Its protein product is CASSGTGLAGVINIQYF.

This clonotype was seen repeatedly, ten times or more. The rearrangement joins TRBV3-1 to TRBJ2-7; D gene uncertain. CDR3 length equals 12 residues. Trimming took 3 bases from V and 3 from J, leaving 6 bases between them. Per germline, CDR1 LGHDT and CDR2 YNNKEL (reference sequence). The DNA of the CDR3 is TGTGCCAGCAGCCAGGCAGTCTACGAGCAGTACTTC. This translates into CASSQAVYEQYF.

This clonotype occurred many times. V gene TRBV7-6 combines with J gene TRBJ2-1, with 9 bases that match TRBD2. The V segment lost 4 bases and the J segment 8 bases; nucleotides outside the gene matches: 9. The CDR3 loop spans 15 amino acids. Per germline, CDR1 SGHVS and CDR2 FNYEAQ. DNA for the CDR3: TGTGCCAGCAGCTCCGTAGCGGGAGCGTTATATGAGCAGTTCTTC. This gives the protein CASSSVAGALYEQFF.

In its sample, this clonotype was seen many times. J is TRBJ2-3 and V is TRBV2, with a possible D match to TRBD2 (5 bases). V lost 5 bases, J lost 4 bases, and 13 bases lay in between. Germline CDR1 is SNHLY and CDR2 is FYNNEI. This CDR3 comprises 14 residues. The CDR3 DNA sequence: TGTGCCAGCAGTCGGGGAAGGGCATCAGATACGCAGTATTTT. Its translation: CASSRGRASDTQYF.

The chain couples TRBV19 to TRBJ2-3; D not resolved. The CDR3 is 16 residues long. Trimming removed 3 bases from V and 0 bases from J, with 13 bases in between. Germline assignment: CDR1 LNHDA and CDR2 SQIVND (reference sequence). The CDR3 region has the DNA TGTGCCAGTAGTATTTCGGCCGGTACTAGCACAGATACGCAGTATTTT. As protein: CASSISAGTSTDTQYF.

In its sample, this clonotype was seen a few times. V gene TRBV6-1 combines with J gene TRBJ2-5, with 9 positions matching TRBD2. Germline V CDR1 and CDR2: MNHNS, SASEGT. The CDR3 extends over 14 amino acids. Germline trimming cut 6 bases from V and 4 bases from J; bases unmatched to any gene: 6. Here the CDR3 DNA reads TGTGCCAGCAGCCAAGCGGGAGGTCGAGAGACCCAGTACTTC. Protein: CASSQAGGRETQYF.

At least ten counts were recorded for this clonotype. V gene TRBV7-2 combines with J gene TRBJ2-1, with 7 bases identical to TRBD2. CDR1 and CDR2 (germline): SGHTA, FQGNSA. J was trimmed by 3 bases and V by 0 bases; bases with no gene match: 11. The CDR3 spans 18 residues. The CDR3 DNA is TGTGCCAGCAGCTTAGCGGGTATTGCGGGAGAGGGCTACAATGAGCAGTTCTTC. Protein sequence: CASSLAGIAGEGYNEQFF.

This clonotype has ten or more counts. V gene TRBV11-2 combines with J gene TRBJ2-4, with 8 bases fitting TRBD2. V trimming: 4 bases; J trimming: 6 bases; junction bases outside the gene matches: 5. The CDR3 contains 14 residues. The V gene's germline CDR1 is SGHAT and CDR2 FQNNGV. CDR3 amino acids: CASSSGGAGNIQYF. For the CDR3, the DNA is TGTGCCAGCAGCTCGGGGGGGGCTGGAAACATTCAGTACTTC.